Following are 2 T cell receptor beta chains from one sample sequenced in a study of immune characteristics of hereditary and idiopathic chronic pancreatitis. Chronic pancreatitis tissue was collected during total pancreatectomy with islet autotransplantation. Assay: immunoSEQ multiplex PCR; the TCRdb copy retains only in-frame clones and omits some. The data hold thousands of clones, with around four fifths observed a single time. The sample comprised pancreas tissue with idiopathic chronic pancreatitis. The receptors originated from a human donor with chronic pancreatitis.

V and J are TRBV10-3 and TRBJ1-3, with D unresolved. Trimming took 9 bases from V and 2 from J, leaving 14 bases between them. Germline assignment: CDR1 ENHRY and CDR2 SYGVKD. CDR3 length: 14 residues. The CDR3 nucleotides read TGTGCCATAAAAGGCGGCAAGGCTGGAAACACCATATATTTT. Amino acids: CAIKGGKAGNTIYF.

The V call is TRBV5-5, the J call TRBJ2-5; 7 nucleotides align to TRBD2. The V gene end was trimmed by 1 base and the J gene end by 7 bases; junction bases not matched to a gene: 4. Germline CDR1 reads SGHKS; CDR2 reads YYEKEE (reference sequence). This CDR3 is 13 amino acids long. The CDR3 loop reads CASSLTSEATQYF. The CDR3, as DNA: TGTGCCAGCAGCTTGACTAGCGAGGCGACCCAGTACTTC.